The T cell receptor beta chain under discussion was sequenced for a study of T cell responses to AZD1222 COVID-19 vaccine. Produced via immunoSEQ multiplex PCR; TCRdb's table is partial and in-frame only. This sample has over 140,000 clones; around 90% occur once, and the top ten carry approximately 5.4%. This CDR3 has 13 residues. Germline V gene data show CDR1 as KGHSH and CDR2 as LQKENI. Trimming left V 4 bases short and J 2 bases short, with 8 bases between. Study-wide results and caveats: Nearly half of spike-specific TCRs reportedly target unmutated variant regions. Most donors were white British and more were female, and clonal diversity was possibly underestimated. Spike-specific TCR breadth and depth were elevated following two AZD1222 doses.

Comments on this clone: Its cognate antigen is unknown.

This TCR derives from an adult in good health. The source material was peripheral blood, sampled on day 0 of AZD1222 vaccination. The chain combines TRBV18 with TRBJ1-2; maybe TRBD1 (6 bases). The CDR3 loop reads CASSLQGNYGYTF. The CDR3 DNA sequence: TGTGCCAGCTCACTTCAGGGGAACTATGGCTACACCTTC.